This passage covers 18 T cell receptor beta chains from one sample sequenced in a study of cytomegalovirus exposure and HLA in healthy donors. The study ran its PCR with 60 Vbeta and 13 Jbeta primers. TCRdb's table, derived via immunoSEQ multiplex PCR, lists solely in-frame clones and lacks some. Of some 140,000 clones in the sample, more than 70% were seen once. Sequencing used PBMCs. The receptors stem from a man younger than 40 in good health and CMV-seronegative.

This clone was seen a few times. This chain links TRBV7-6 with TRBJ2-7, with 7 positions matching TRBD2. From germline, CDR1 is SGHVS and CDR2 FNYEAQ. The CDR3 extends over 13 amino acids. J gave up 4 bases and V 5 bases, and 5 bases lay outside the gene matches. The CDR3 DNA reads TGTGCCAGCAGCCCCAGCGGGGTTTACGAGCAGTACTTC. It specifies CASSPSGVYEQYF.

This clone showed up just once. The chain is built from TRBV11-3 and TRBJ2-7; D is unresolved. The germline V and J ends were trimmed by 0 bases and 5 bases, with 11 bases remaining between them. The CDR3 consists of 14 residues. Germline loops: CDR1 SGHNT, CDR2 YENEEA. In DNA form, the CDR3 reads TGTGCCAGCAGCTTAGATGGCACATCTGACGAGCAGTACTTC. Its protein product is CASSLDGTSDEQYF. The whole variable domain, remainder taken from reference TRBV11-3 and TRBJ2-7, is EAGVVQSPRYKIIEKKQPVAFWCNPISGHNTLYWYLQNLGQGPELLIRYENEEAVDDSQLPKDRFSAERLKGVDSTLKIQPAELGDSAVYLCASSLDGTSDEQYFGPGTRLTVT.

This chain uses TRBV19 with TRBJ1-5, with 7 bases identical to TRBD1. CDR3 size: 17 residues. Germline V gene lookup returns CDR1 LNHDA and CDR2 SQIVND (reference sequence). V lost 6 bases and J lost 1; bases outside the gene matches: 12. CDR3 loop: CASSGPYRGSSNQPQHF. The DNA for the CDR3 is TGTGCCAGTAGCGGACCATACAGGGGATCGAGCAATCAGCCCCAGCATTTT.

The chain is built from TRBV25-1 and TRBJ2-2; tentatively, D is TRBD1 (6 bases). Germline V lookup: CDR1 MGHDK, CDR2 SYGVNS. CDR3 length equals 14 residues. The ends were cut back, 4 bases at V and 6 bases at J, with 12 bases in the middle. This CDR3 is CASSARTVAGELFF. CDR3 nucleotides: TGTGCCAGCAGTGCCCGGACAGTCGCCGGGGAGCTGTTTTTT.

This chain uses TRBV7-9 with TRBJ2-1; 9 nucleotides line up with TRBD2. V shed 6 bases and J 8 bases; nucleotides not matched to a gene: 11. This CDR3 is built from 15 residues. Germline CDR1 and CDR2: SEHNR and FQNEAQ (reference sequence). The CDR3 is CASSFSGLALDEQFF. The CDR3 nucleotides are TGTGCCAGCAGTTTTTCGGGACTAGCACTCGATGAGCAGTTCTTC. The full variable domain, in which reference TRBV7-9 and TRBJ2-1 provide the parts outside the CDR3, is DTGVSQNPRHKITKRGQNVTFRCDPISEHNRLYWYRQTLGQGPEFLTYFQNEAQLEKSRLLSDRFSAERPKGSFSTLEIQRTEQGDSAMYLCASSFSGLALDEQFFGPGTRLTVL.

The gene calls are TRBV2 and TRBJ2-1, with a possible D match to TRBD1 (6 bases). Germline V gives CDR1 SNHLY, CDR2 FYNNEI. This CDR3 spans 11 amino acids. Trimming removed 6 bases from V and 14 bases from J, with 14 bases in between. CDR3 loop: CASRGDTPEFF. The CDR3 DNA follows: TGTGCCAGCAGGGGGGACACCCCGGAGTTCTTC.

The chain couples TRBV28 to TRBJ1-5; 7 positions agree with TRBD1. After removal of 3 bases from V and 4 bases from J, the junction contained 3 bases not matched to a gene. Germline CDR1 and CDR2: MDHEN and SYDVKM. The CDR3 totals 14 residues. The CDR3 loop reads CASSFDRVNQPQHF. The CDR3 nucleotides are TGTGCCAGCAGTTTCGACAGGGTTAATCAGCCCCAGCATTTT.

This chain links TRBV18 with TRBJ2-5; D uncertain. The CDR3 extends over 14 amino acids. From germline, CDR1 is KGHSH and CDR2 LQKENI. The V end was cut by 3 bases, the J end by 2 bases, with 10 bases between. CDR3 protein: CASSPKNRQETQYF. The CDR3, as DNA: TGTGCCAGCTCACCGAAGAACAGACAAGAGACCCAGTACTTC. Full variable domain (rest looked up from reference TRBV18 and TRBJ2-5): NAGVMQNPRHLVRRRGQEARLRCSPMKGHSHVYWYRQLPEEGLKFMVYLQKENIIDESGMPKERFSAEFPKEGPSILRIQQVVRGDSAAYFCASSPKNRQETQYFGPGTRLLVL.

The chain couples TRBV19 to TRBJ2-7; TRBD2 matches 8 bases. The CDR3 has 14 residues. Germline V gives CDR1 LNHDA, CDR2 SQIVND (reference sequence). Trimming removed 1 base from V and 3 bases from J; junction bases left unmatched: 2. The CDR3 region has the DNA TGTGCCAGTAGTATAGGAGCGGGGGACTACGAGCAGTACTTC. Amino acids: CASSIGAGDYEQYF.

The chain carries TRBV2 and TRBJ2-3; 9 positions match TRBD2. CDR3 length equals 15 residues. Trimming at V came to 5 bases and at J to 4 bases, leaving 7 bases not matched to a gene. Germline V CDR1 and CDR2: SNHLY, FYNNEI. CDR3 protein: CASSLAGEGADTQYF. The CDR3 DNA reads TGTGCCAGCAGTTTAGCGGGAGAAGGGGCAGATACGCAGTATTTT.

To note about this clone: This sequence may be a read error, since a much larger clone differs from it by one base. The sample carries other DNA sequences with the same CDR3. The chain joins TRBV10-3 to TRBJ1-1; D unclear. The CDR3 sequence is 12 residues long. CDR1 and CDR2 (germline): ENHRY, SYGVKD. CDR3 sequence reads: CAISGLQTEAFF. The CDR3 region has the DNA TGTGCTATCAGTGGGCTCCAGACTGAAGCTTTCTTT.

This rearrangement joins TRBV4-1 to TRBJ2-3; possible D gene TRBD1, 5 bases. Germline CDR1 and CDR2: MGHRA and YSYEKL. The CDR3 totals 16 residues. V lost 1 base and J lost 0, with 11 bases in between. The CDR3 loop reads CASSQVRQTSTDTQYF. For the CDR3, the DNA is TGCGCCAGCAGCCAAGTGCGACAGACTAGCACAGATACGCAGTATTTT.

This clone was seen just once. The rearrangement uses TRBV2 and TRBJ2-5; 13 positions match TRBD2. The trim removed 8 bases at V and 4 bases at J, leaving 10 bases unmatched. The CDR3 is 16 residues long. The V gene's germline CDR1 is SNHLY and CDR2 FYNNEI. Here the CDR3 reads CASALLAGGALETQYF. CDR3 DNA: TGTGCCAGCGCCTTACTAGCGGGAGGGGCCCTAGAGACCCAGTACTTC.

The V call is TRBV29-1, the J call TRBJ2-3; D might be TRBD1 (6 bases). Germline loops: CDR1 SQVTM, CDR2 ANQGSEA. V lost 8 bases and J lost 3, with 21 bases in between. The length of the CDR3 is 15 residues. The chain's CDR3 is CSIQRDTQRTDTQYF. For the CDR3, the DNA is TGCAGCATCCAACGGGACACACAGCGAACAGATACGCAGTATTTT.

The rearrangement uses TRBV7-3 and TRBJ2-7; D is possibly TRBD2 (6 bases). The CDR3 runs to 13 residues. Trimming took 3 bases from V and 3 from J, leaving 9 bases between them. CDR1 and CDR2 from the germline V gene are SGHTA and FQGTGA. DNA for the CDR3: TGTGCCAGCAGCTTGGAGGGGCGCTACGAGCAGTACTTC. This codes for CASSLEGRYEQYF.

This chain links TRBV18 with TRBJ2-7; weak D call: TRBD1 (6 bases). Germline assignment: CDR1 KGHSH and CDR2 LQKENI. The ends were cut back, 4 bases at V and 4 bases at J, with 23 bases in the middle. The CDR3 contains 17 residues. The CDR3 spells CASSLGQGTTGHYEQYF. In DNA form, the CDR3 reads TGTGCCAGCTCACTAGGACAAGGGACAACGGGGCATTACGAGCAGTACTTC.

This chain connects TRBV27 to TRBJ1-1; D unclear. CDR3 length equals 14 residues. V shed 2 bases and J shed 3 bases, with 10 bases lying between them. Germline values: CDR1 MNHEY, CDR2 SMNVEV (reference sequence). The CDR3 region is CASSLIGKDTEAFF. For the CDR3, the DNA is TGTGCCAGCAGTTTAATCGGGAAAGACACTGAAGCTTTCTTT.

Only a few counts were recorded for this clone. This chain links TRBV12-5 with TRBJ2-3, with 11 positions matching TRBD2. V trimming: 6 bases; J trimming: 0 bases; junction bases outside the gene matches: 5. Germline assignment: CDR1 LGHNT and CDR2 FRNRAP. There are 16 residues in the CDR3. The CDR3 reads CASGIGTSGSTDTQYF. For the CDR3, the DNA is TGTGCTAGTGGCATAGGGACTAGCGGTAGCACAGATACGCAGTATTTT. Using reference TRBV12-5 and TRBJ2-3 for the parts outside the CDR3, the full variable domain is DARVTQTPRHKVTEMGQEVTMRCQPILGHNTVFWYRQTMMQGLELLAYFRNRAPLDDSGMPKDRFSAEMPDATLATLKIQPSEPRDSAVYFCASGIGTSGSTDTQYFGPGTRLTVL.